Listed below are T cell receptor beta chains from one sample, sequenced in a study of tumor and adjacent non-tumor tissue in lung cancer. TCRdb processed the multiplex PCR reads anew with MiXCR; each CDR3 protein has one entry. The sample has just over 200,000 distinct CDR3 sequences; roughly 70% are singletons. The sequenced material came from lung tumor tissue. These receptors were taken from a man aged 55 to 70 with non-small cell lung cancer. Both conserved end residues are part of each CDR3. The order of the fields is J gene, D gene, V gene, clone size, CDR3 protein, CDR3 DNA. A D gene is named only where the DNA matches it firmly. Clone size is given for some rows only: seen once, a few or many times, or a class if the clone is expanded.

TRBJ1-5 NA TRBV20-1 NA CSGGGGNQPRQF TGCAGTGGCGGGGGCGGGAATCAGCCCCGGCAATTT
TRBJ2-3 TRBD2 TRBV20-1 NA CSAYPAGATNMQYF TGCAGTGCCTACCCAGCGGGGGCCACAAATATGCAGTATTTT
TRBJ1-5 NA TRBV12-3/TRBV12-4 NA CASSSVTLGQPQHF TGTGCCAGCAGTTCAGTAACCCTTGGGCAGCCCCAGCATTTT
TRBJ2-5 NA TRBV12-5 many CASGLVQGETQYF TGTGCTAGTGGTTTGGTTCAAGGGGAGACCCAGTACTTC
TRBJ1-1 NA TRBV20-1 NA CCARGLGGILATEGFF TGCTGTGCTAGGGGTTTAGGCGGGATCCTCGCGACTGAAGGTTTCTTT
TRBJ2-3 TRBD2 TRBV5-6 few CASSFRVLGGGADTQYF TGTGCCAGCAGCTTTCGGGTCCTCGGCGGGGGGGCAGATACGCAGTATTTT
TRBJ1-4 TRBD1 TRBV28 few CASSPGQGREKLFF TGTGCCAGCAGTCCTGGACAGGGAAGGGAAAAACTGTTTTTT
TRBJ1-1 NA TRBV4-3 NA CASSQDVPGNSDTEAFF TGCGCCAGCAGCCAAGACGTTCCGGGCAATTCGGACACTGAAGCTTTCTTC
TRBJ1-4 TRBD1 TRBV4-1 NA CASSQIQGSNEKLYF TGCGCCAGCAGCCAAATACAGGGGTCTAATGAAAAACTGTATTTT
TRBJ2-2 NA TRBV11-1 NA CASSQLAGGTGDPFF TGTGCCAGCAGTCAACTAGCTGGCGGCACCGGGGACCCGTTTTTT
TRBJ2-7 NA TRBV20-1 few CSARDMGLSYEQYF TGCAGTGCTAGAGATATGGGGTTATCCTACGAGCAGTACTTC
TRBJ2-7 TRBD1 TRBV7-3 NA CASSSRQGNEHCF TGTGCCAGCAGCTCCCGACAGGGTAACGAGCATTGCTTC
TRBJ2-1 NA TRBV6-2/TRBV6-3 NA CASIGTPSYNEQFF TGTGCCAGCATCGGGACACCCTCCTACAATGAGCAGTTCTTC
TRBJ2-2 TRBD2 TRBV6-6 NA CASSYDRPAGASGELFF TGTGCCAGCAGTTACGATCGGCCAGCGGGGGCGTCCGGGGAGCTGTTTTTT
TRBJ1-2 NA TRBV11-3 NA CAISPSIGKNYGYTF TGTGCCATCAGCCCTTCGATCGGCAAGAACTATGGCTACACCTTC
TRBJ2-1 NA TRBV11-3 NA CASSSLEGGYNEQSF TGTGCCAGCAGCTCCCTAGAGGGAGGTTACAATGAGCAGTCCTTC
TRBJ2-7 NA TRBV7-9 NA CASSLPPTVEQYF TGTGCCAGCAGTTTACCCCCGACCGTCGAGCAGTACTTC
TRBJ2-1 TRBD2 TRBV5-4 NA CANSKTSESYNEQFF TGTGCCAACAGCAAAACTAGCGAATCCTACAATGAGCAGTTCTTC
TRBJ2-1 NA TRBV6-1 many CASSGTEYNEQFF TGTGCCAGCAGTGGGACCGAATACAATGAGCAGTTCTTC
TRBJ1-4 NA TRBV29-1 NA CSVLQGEILFF TGCAGCGTTCTTCAGGGAGAAATACTGTTTTTT
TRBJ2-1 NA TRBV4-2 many CASSQESGRGPYNEQFF TGTGCCAGCAGCCAAGAGAGTGGAAGGGGACCCTACAATGAGCAGTTCTTC
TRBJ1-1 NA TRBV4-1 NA CASSQGGKVNTEAFF TGCGCCAGCAGCCAAGGGGGCAAGGTGAACACTGAAGCTTTCTTT
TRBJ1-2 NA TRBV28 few CASSSLGTVYGYTF TGTGCCAGCAGTTCCCTGGGAACCGTCTATGGCTACACCTTC
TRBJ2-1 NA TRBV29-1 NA CSVEDRTRDAYLQWNEQFF TGTAGCGTTGAAGATAGGACCCGGGACGCCTACTTGCAGTGGAATGAGCAGTTCTTC
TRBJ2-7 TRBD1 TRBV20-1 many CSAGGQGANEQYF TGCAGTGCCGGGGGACAGGGGGCGAACGAGCAGTACTTC
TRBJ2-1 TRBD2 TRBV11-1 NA CASSLYRLAGGNNGQLF TGTGCCAGCAGCTTATATCGGCTAGCGGGAGGCAACAATGGGCAGTTATTC
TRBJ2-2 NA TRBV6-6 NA CASSWNGNTGELFF TGTGCCAGCAGCTGGAACGGGAACACCGGGGAGCTGTTTTTT
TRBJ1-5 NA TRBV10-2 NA CSSSEWGVVDQPQHF TGCTCCAGCAGTGAGTGGGGGGTAGTGGACCAGCCCCAACATTTT
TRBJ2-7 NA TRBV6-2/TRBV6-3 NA CASRIGVTFSSYEQYF TGTGCCAGCAGAATAGGTGTGACCTTCAGCTCCTATGAGCAGTACTTC
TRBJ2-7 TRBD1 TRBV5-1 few CASSSSSGGNEQYF TGCGCCAGCAGCTCTTCTTCAGGGGGCAACGAGCAGTACTTC
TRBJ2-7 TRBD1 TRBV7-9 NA CASSLGGQGLEQYF TGTGCCAGCAGTCTGGGGGGACAGGGTCTCGAGCAGTACTTC